This T cell receptor beta chain stems from a study of molecular identifiers for immune sequencing clone quantification. In regard to this clonotype: What it binds is not known. Compared with germline, one end of the junction differs, possibly owing to a read error.

The CDR3 is 16 residues long. Broader study findings: Clones of above 20 RNA copies carried over 99% of effector molecules; in naive cells they carried under 1%.

It was with previously described methods and listed TCR primers that bulk TCR libraries were made. TCRdb reprocessed the PCR reads with MiXCR, giving one entry per CDR3 protein. The data show 490,000 or so distinct CDR3 sequences, with 20% to 25% seen just once and around 0.84% held by the top ten. Sequencing used naive CD8+ T cells from blood, with Jurkat cell RNA spiked in. Subset noted: FACS-sorted CD8+CD4-CCR7+CD45RA+ naive T cells. This TCR derives from a human donor in good health. Some libraries in this study had Jurkat cell RNA spiked in. J is TRBJ1-4 and V is TRBV12-3 or TRBV12-4; TRBD1 is a possible D gene (5 bases). The CDR3 is CASSLRPGLTSEKLFF. CDR3 DNA sequence: TGTGCCAGCAGTTTGAGGCCAGGGCTGACTAGTGAAAAACTGTTTTTT.